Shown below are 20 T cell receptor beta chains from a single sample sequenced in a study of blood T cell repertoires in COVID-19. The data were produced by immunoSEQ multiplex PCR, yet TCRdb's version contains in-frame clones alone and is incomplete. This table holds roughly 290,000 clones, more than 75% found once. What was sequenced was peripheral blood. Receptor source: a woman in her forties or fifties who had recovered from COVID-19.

DNA of the CDR3: TGTGCCAGCAGCTTGCGAGGGAACAGGGGCGGTTCACCCCTCCACTTT. It translates to CASSLRGNRGGSPLHF. The chain joins TRBV7-2 to TRBJ1-6, with 7 bases lining up with TRBD1. The CDR3 extends over 16 amino acids. The V segment lost 3 bases and the J segment 9 bases; nucleotides outside the gene matches: 11. CDR1 is SGHTA and CDR2 is FQGNSA in the germline V gene.

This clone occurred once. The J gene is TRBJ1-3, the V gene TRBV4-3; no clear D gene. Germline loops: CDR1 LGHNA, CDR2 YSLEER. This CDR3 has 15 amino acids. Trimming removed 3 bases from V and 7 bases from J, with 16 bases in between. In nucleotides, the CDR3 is TGCGCCAGCAGCCAGAGCCATTGGTTCCGGAACACCATATATTTT. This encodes CASSQSHWFRNTIYF.

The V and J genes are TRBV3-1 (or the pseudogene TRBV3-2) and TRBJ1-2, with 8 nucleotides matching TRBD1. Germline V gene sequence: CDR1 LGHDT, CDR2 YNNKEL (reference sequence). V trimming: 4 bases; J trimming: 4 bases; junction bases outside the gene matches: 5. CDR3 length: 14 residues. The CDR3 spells CASSPDQGAYGYTF. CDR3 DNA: TGTGCCAGCAGCCCCGACCAGGGGGCCTATGGCTACACCTTC.

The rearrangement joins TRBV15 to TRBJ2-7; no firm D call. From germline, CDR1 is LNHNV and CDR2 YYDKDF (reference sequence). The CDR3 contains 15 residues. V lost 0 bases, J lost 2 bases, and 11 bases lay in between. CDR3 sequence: CATSRDSSSAYEQYF. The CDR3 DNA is TGTGCCACCAGCAGAGATTCGTCCAGTGCCTACGAGCAGTACTTC.

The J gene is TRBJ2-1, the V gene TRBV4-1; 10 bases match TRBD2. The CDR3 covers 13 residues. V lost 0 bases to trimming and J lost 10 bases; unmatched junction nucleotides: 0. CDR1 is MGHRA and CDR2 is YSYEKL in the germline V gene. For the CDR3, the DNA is TGCGCCAGCAGCCAAGATAGCGGGAGGGAGCAGTTCTTC. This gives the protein CASSQDSGREQFF.

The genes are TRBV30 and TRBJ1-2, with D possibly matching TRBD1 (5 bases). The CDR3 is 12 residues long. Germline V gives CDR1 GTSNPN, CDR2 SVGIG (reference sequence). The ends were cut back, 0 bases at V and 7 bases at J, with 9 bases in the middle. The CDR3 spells CAWSVSQGGYTF. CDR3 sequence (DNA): TGTGCCTGGAGTGTAAGTCAGGGTGGCTACACCTTC.

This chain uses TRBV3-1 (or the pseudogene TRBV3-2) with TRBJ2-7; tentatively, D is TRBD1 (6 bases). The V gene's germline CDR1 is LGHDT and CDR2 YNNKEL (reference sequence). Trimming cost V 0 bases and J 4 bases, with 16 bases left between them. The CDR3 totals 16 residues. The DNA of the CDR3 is TGTGCCAGCAGCCAAGAATTTGGTCTGGGGGCTTACGAGCAGTACTTC. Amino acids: CASSQEFGLGAYEQYF.

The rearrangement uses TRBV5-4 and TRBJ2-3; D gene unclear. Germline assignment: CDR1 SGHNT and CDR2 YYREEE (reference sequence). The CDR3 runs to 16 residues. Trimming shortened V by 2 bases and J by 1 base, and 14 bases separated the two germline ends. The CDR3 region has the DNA TGTGCCAGCAGCTTAAGTGTACAGTCTGGCACAGATACGCAGTATTTT. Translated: CASSLSVQSGTDTQYF. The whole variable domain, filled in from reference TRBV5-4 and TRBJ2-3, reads ETGVTQSPTHLIKTRGQQVTLRCSSQSGHNTVSWYQQALGQGPQFIFQYYREEENGRGNFPPRFSGLQFPNYSSELNVNALELDDSALYLCASSLSVQSGTDTQYFGPGTRLTVL.

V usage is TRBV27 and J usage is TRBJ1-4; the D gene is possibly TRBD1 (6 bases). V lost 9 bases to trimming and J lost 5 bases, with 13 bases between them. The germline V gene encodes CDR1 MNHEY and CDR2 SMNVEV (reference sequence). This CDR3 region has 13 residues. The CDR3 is CARGARKNEKLFF. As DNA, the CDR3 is TGTGCCAGGGGGGCACGGAAAAATGAAAAACTGTTTTTT.

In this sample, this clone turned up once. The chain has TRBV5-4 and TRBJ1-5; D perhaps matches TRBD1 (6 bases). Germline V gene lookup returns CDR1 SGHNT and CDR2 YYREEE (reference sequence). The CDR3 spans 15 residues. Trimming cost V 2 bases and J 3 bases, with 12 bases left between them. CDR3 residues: CASSFGGQHNQPQHF. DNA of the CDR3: TGTGCCAGCAGCTTCGGCGGACAGCACAATCAGCCCCAGCATTTT.

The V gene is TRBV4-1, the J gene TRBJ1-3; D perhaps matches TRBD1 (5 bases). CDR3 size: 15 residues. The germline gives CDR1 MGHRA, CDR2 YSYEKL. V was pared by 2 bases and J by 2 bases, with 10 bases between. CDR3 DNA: TGCGCCAGCAGCCAATTACAGGTCCCTGGAAACACCATATATTTT. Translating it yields CASSQLQVPGNTIYF.

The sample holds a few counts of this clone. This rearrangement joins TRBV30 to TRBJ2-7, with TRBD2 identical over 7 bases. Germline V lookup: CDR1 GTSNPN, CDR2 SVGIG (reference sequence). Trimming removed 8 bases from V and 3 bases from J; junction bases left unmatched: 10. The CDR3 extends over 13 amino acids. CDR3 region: CAQLAGTNYEQYF. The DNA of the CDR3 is TGTGCCCAGCTCGCCGGGACTAACTACGAGCAGTACTTC.

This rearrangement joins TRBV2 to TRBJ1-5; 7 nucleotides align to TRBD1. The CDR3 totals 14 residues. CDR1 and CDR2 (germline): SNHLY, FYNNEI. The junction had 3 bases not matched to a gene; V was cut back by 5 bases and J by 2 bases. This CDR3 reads CASSPDRGNQPQHF. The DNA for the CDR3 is TGTGCCAGCAGTCCAGACAGGGGCAATCAGCCCCAGCATTTT.

The CDR3, as DNA: TGCAGCGACCGCCGGGACAGCAATGAGCAGTTCTTC. Its translation: CSDRRDSNEQFF. The chain carries TRBV29-1 and TRBJ2-1; TRBD1 agrees at 7 bases. The germline gives CDR1 SQVTM, CDR2 ANQGSEA. This CDR3 is built from 12 residues. V lost 7 bases, J lost 6 bases, and 6 bases stayed unmatched.

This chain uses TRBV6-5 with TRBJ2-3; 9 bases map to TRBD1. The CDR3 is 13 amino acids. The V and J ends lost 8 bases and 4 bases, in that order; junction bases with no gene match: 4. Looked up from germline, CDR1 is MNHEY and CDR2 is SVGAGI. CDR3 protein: CASRDRAADTQYF. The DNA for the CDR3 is TGTGCCAGCCGGGACAGGGCGGCAGATACGCAGTATTTT.

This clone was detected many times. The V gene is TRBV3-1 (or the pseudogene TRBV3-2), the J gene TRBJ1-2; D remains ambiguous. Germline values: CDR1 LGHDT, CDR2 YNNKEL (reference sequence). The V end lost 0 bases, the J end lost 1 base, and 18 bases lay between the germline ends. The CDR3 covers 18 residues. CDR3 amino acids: CASSQDRLVLSGNYGYTF. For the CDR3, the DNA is TGTGCCAGCAGCCAAGATCGTCTCGTGCTGAGCGGTAACTATGGCTACACCTTC.

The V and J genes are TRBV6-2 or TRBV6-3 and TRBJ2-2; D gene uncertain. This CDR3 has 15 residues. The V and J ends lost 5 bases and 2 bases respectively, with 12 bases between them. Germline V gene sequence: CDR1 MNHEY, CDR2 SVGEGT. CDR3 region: CASSRVATNTGELFF. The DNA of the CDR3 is TGTGCCAGCAGTAGAGTAGCCACTAACACCGGGGAGCTGTTTTTT.

CDR3 amino acids: CASSLTSGRANLGNIQYF. The CDR3 nucleotides are TGTGCCAGCAGCCTGACTAGCGGGAGAGCTAACCTTGGGAACATTCAGTACTTC. V and J are TRBV7-2 and TRBJ2-4, with 12 bases aligning to TRBD2. The CDR3 sequence is 18 residues long. Per germline, CDR1 SGHTA and CDR2 FQGNSA. Unmatched junction bases numbered 15, after V lost 5 bases and J lost 7 bases.

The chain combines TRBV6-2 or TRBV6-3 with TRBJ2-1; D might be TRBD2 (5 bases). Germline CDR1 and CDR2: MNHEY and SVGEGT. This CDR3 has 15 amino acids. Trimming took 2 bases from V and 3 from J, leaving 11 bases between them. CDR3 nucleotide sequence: TGTGCCAGCAGTTACAACAGCGGCGACTACAATGAGCAGTTCTTC. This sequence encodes CASSYNSGDYNEQFF.

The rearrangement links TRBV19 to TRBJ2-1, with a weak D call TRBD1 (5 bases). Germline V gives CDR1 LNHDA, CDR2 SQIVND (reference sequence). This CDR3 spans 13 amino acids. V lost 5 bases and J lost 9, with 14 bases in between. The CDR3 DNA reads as TGTGCCAGTAGTGCCCAATCCAGGGTTGAGCAGTTCTTC. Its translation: CASSAQSRVEQFF.